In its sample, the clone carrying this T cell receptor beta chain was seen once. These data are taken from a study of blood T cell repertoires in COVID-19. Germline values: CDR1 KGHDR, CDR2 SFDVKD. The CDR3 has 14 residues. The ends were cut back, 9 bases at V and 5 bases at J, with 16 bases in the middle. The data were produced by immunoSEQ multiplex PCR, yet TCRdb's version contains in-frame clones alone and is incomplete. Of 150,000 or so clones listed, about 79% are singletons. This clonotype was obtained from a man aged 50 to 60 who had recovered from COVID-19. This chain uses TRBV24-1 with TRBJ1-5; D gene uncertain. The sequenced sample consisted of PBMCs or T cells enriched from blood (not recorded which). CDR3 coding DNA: TGTGCCACCGCCGAAACTAGGGCCGATCAGCCCCAGCATTTT. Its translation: CATAETRADQPQHF.